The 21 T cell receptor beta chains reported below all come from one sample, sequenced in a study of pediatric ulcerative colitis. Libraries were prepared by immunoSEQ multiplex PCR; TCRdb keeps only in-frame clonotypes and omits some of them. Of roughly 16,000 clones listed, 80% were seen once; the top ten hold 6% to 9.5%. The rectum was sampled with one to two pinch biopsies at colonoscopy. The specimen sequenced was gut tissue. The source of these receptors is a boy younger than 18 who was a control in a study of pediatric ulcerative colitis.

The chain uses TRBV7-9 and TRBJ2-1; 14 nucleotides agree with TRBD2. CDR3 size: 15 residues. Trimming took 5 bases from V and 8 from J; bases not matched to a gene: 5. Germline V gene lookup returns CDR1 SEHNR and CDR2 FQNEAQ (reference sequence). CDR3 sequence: CASSRGLAGGHEQFF. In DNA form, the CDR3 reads TGTGCCAGCAGCCGAGGACTAGCGGGAGGTCATGAGCAGTTCTTC.

CDR3 sequence: CAISESEGFSYGYTF. CDR3 nucleotide sequence: TGTGCCATCAGTGAGTCTGAAGGCTTTTCCTATGGCTACACCTTC. V gene TRBV10-3 combines with J gene TRBJ1-2, with D unclear. CDR3 length: 15 amino acids. Trimming cost V 0 bases and J 4 bases, with 12 bases left between them. In germline, CDR1 is ENHRY, CDR2 SYGVKD.

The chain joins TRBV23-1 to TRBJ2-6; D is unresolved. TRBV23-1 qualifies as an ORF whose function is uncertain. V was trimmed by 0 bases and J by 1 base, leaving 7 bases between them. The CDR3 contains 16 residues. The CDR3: CASSQSSVSGANVLTF. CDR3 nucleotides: TGCGCCAGCAGTCAATCGTCAGTATCTGGGGCCAACGTCCTGACTTTC.

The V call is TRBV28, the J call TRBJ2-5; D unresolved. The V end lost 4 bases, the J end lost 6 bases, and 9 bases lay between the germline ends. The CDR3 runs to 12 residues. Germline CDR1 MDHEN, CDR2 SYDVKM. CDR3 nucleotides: TGTGCCAGCAGTTCGACCGTGAAGACCCAGTACTTC. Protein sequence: CASSSTVKTQYF.

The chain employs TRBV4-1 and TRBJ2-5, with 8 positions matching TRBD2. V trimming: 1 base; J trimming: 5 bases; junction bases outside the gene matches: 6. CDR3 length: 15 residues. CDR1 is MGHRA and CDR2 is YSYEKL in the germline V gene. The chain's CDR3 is CASSQGAGVDETQYF. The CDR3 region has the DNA TGCGCCAGCAGCCAAGGAGCGGGAGTCGATGAGACCCAGTACTTC.

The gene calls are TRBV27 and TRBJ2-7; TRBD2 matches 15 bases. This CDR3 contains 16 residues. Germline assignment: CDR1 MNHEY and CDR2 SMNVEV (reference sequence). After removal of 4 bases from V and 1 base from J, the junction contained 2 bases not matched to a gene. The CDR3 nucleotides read TGTGCCAGCAGTTCGGGACTAGCGGGGGGATCCTACGAGCAGTACTTC. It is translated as CASSSGLAGGSYEQYF.

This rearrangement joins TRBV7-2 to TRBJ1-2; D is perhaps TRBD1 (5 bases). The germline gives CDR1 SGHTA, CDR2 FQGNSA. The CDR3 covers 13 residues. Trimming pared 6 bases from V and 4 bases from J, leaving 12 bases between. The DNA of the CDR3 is TGTGCCAGCAGGCTCCCAGGGATCTATGGCTACACCTTC. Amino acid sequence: CASRLPGIYGYTF.

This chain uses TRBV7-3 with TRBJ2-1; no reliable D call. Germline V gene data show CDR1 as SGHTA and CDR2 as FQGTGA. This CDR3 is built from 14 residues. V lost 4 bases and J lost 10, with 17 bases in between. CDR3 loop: CASSSVLMTGEQFF. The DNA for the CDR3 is TGTGCCAGCAGCTCTGTACTAATGACCGGAGAGCAGTTCTTC.

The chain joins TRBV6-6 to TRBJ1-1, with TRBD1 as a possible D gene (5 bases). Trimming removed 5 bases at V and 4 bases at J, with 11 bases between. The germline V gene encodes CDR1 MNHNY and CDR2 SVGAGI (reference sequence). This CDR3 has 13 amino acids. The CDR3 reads CASSPSGGTEAFF. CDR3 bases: TGTGCCAGCAGTCCCTCGGGGGGCACTGAAGCTTTCTTT.

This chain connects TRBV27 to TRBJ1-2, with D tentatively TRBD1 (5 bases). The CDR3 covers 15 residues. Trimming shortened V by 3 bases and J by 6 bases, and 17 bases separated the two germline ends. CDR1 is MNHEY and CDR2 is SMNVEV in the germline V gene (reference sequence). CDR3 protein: CASSFGGGWGNGYTF. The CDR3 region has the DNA TGTGCCAGCAGTTTTGGTGGGGGGTGGGGGAATGGCTACACCTTC.

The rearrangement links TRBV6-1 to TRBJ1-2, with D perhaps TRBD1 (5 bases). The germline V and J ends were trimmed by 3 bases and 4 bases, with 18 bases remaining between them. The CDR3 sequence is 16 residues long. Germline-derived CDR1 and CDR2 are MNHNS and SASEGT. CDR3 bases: TGTGCCAGCAGTGACCGGGACGGCTGGACTCTCTATGGCTACACCTTC. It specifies CASSDRDGWTLYGYTF.

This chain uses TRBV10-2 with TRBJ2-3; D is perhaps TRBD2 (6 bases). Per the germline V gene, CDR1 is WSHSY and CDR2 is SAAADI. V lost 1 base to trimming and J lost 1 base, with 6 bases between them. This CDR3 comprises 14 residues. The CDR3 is CASSEWGGTDTQYF. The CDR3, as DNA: TGCGCCAGCAGTGAGTGGGGGGGCACAGATACGCAGTATTTT.

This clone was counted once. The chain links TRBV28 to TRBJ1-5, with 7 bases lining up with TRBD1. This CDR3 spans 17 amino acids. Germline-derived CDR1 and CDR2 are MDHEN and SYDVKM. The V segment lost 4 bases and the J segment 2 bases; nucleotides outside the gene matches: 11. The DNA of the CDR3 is TGTGCCAGCAGTTCTTTACCTACAGGGGCGGGCAATCAGCCCCAGCATTTT. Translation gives CASSSLPTGAGNQPQHF.

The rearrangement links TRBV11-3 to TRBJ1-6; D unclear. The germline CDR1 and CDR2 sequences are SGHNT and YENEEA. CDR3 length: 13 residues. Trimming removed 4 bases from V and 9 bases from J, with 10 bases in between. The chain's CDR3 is CASSSGRGSPLHF. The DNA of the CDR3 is TGTGCCAGCAGCTCTGGACGGGGTTCACCCCTCCACTTT.

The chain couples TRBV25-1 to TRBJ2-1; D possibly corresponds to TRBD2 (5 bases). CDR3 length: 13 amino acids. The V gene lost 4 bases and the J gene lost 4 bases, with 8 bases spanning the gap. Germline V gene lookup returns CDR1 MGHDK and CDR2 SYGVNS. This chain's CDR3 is CASSAGIYNEQFF. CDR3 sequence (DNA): TGTGCCAGCAGTGCCGGGATTTACAATGAGCAGTTCTTC.

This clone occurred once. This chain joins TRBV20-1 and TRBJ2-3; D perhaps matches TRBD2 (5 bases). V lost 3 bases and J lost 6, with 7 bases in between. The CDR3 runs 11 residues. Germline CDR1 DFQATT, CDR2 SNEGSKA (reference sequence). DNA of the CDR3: TGCAGTGCTAGCGGGGTGGATACGCAGTATTTT. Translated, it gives CSASGVDTQYF.

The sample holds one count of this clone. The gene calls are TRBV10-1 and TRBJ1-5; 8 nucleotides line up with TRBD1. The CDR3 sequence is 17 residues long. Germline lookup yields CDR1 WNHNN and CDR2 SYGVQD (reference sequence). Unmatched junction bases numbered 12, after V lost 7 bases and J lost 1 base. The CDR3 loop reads CASTKRRTGTSNQPQHF. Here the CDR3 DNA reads TGCGCCAGCACCAAAAGGCGGACAGGGACGAGCAATCAGCCCCAGCATTTT.

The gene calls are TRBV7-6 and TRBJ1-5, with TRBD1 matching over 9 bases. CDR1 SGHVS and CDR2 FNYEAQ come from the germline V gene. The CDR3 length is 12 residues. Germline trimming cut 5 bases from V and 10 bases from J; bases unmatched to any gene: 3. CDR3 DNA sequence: TGTGCCAGCAGCCTGACAGGGGGTCCCCAGCATTTT. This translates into CASSLTGGPQHF.

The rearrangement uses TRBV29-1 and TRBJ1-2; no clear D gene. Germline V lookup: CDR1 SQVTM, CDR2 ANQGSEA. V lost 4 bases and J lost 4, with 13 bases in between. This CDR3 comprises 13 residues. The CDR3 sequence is CSVAIPESYGYTF. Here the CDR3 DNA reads TGCAGCGTTGCAATTCCGGAGAGCTATGGCTACACCTTC. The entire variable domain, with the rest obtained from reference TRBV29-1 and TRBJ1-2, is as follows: SAVISQKPSRDICQRGTSLTIQCQVDSQVTMMFWYRQQPGQSLTLIATANQGSEATYESGFVIDKFPISRPNLTFSTLTVSNMSPEDSSIYLCSVAIPESYGYTFGSGTRLTVV.

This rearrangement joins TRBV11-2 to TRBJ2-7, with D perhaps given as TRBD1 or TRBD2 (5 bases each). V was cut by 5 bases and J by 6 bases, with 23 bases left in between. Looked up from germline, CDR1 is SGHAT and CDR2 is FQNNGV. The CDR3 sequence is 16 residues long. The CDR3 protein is CASSPRRTDLRGEQYF. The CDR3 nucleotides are TGTGCCAGCAGCCCCCGAAGGACTGATCTAAGGGGCGAGCAGTACTTC.

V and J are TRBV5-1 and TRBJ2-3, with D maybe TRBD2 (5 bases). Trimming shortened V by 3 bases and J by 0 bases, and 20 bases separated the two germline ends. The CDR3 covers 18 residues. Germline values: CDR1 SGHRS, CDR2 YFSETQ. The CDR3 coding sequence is TGCGCCAGCAGCTCCATAGTGGGGAGCCCTTCAAGCACAGATACGCAGTATTTT. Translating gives CASSSIVGSPSSTDTQYF.